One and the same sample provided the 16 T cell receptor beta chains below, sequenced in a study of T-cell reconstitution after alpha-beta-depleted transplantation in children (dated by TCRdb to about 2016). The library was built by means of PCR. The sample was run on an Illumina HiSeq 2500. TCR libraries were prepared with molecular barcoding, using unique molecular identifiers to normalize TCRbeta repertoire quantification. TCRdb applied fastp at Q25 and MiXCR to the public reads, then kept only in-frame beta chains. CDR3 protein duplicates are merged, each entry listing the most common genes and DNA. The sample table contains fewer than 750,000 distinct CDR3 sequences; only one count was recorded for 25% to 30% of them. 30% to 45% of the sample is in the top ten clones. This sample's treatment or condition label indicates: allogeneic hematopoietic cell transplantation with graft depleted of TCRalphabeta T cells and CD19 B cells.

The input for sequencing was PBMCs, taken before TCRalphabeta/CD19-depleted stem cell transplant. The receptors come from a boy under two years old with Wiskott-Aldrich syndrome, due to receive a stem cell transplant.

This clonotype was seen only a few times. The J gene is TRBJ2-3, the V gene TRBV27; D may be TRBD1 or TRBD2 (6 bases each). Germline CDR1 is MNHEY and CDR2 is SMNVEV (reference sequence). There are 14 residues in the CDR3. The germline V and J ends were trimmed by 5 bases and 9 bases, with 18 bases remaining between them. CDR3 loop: CASSPRTGAGTQYF. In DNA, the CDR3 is TGTGCCAGCAGTCCCCGGACGGGGGCGGGGACGCAGTATTTT.

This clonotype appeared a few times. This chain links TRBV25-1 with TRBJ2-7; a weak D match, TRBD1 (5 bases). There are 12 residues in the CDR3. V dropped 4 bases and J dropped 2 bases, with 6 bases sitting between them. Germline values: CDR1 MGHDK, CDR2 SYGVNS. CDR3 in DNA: TGTGCCAGCAGTGTGACAGCCTACGAGCAGTACTTC. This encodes CASSVTAYEQYF.

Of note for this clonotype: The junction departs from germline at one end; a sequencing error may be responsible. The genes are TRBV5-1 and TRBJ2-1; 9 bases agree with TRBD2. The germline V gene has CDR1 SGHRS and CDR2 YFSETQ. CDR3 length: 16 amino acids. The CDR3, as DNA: TGCGCCAGCAACTTGGAACTAGCGGGTAAAGGGAATGAGCAGTTCTTC. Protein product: CASNLELAGKGNEQFF. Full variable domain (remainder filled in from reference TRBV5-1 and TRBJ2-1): KAGVTQTPRYLIKTRGQQVTLSCSPISGHRSVSWYQQTPGQGLQFLFEYFSETQRNKGNFPGRFSGRQFSNSRSEMNVSTLELGDSALYLCASNLELAGKGNEQFFGPGTRLTVL.

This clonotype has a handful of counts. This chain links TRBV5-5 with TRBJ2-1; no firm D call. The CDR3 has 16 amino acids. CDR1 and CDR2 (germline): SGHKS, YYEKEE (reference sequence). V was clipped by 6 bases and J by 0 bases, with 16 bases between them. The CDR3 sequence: CASIWGSPHSYNEQFF. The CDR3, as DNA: TGTGCCAGCATCTGGGGAAGCCCCCACTCCTACAATGAGCAGTTCTTC. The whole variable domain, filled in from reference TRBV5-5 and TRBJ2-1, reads DAGVTQSPTHLIKTRGQQVTLRCSPISGHKSVSWYQQVLGQGPQFIFQYYEKEERGRGNFPDRFSARQFPNYSSELNVNALLLGDSALYLCASIWGSPHSYNEQFFGPGTRLTVL.

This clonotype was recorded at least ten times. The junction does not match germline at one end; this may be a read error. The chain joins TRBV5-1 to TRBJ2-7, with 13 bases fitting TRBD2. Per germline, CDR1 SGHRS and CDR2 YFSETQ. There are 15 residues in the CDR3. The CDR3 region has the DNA TGTGCCAGCAGTCTAGGACTAGCGGGAGATTACGAGCAGTACTTC. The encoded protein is CASSLGLAGDYEQYF.

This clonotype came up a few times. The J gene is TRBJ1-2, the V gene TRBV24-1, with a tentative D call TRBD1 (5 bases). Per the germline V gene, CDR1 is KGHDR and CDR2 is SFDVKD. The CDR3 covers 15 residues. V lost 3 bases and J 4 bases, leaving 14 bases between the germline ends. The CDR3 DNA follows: TGTGCCACCAGTGATGGACCGGGACTAAGCTATGGCTACACCTTC. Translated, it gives CATSDGPGLSYGYTF.

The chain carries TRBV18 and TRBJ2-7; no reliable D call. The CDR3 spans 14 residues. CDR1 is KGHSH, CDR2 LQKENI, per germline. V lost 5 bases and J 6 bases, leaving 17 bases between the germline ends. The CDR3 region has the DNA TGTGCCAGCTCAGCCCTCAATCAGGCTGGCGAGCAGTACTTC. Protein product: CASSALNQAGEQYF.

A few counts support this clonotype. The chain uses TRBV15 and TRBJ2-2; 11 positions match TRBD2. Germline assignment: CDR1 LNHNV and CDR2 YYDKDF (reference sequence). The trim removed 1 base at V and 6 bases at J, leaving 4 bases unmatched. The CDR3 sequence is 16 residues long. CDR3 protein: CATSRGTSGSSGELFF. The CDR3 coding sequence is TGTGCCACCAGCAGAGGTACTAGCGGGAGTTCCGGGGAGCTGTTTTTT.

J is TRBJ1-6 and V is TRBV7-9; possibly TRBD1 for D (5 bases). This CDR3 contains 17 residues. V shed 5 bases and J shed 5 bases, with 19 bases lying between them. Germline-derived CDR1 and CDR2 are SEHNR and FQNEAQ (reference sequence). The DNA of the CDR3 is TGTGCCAGCAGCCCAATCGGGACCTCATCTGATAATTCACCCCTCCACTTT. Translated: CASSPIGTSSDNSPLHF.

The CDR3 DNA reads TGTGCCAGCAGTGCAGGGAAGGGCAACTATGGCTACACCTTC. Protein sequence: CASSAGKGNYGYTF. The chain combines TRBV2 with TRBJ1-2; a possible D gene is TRBD1 (5 bases). Trimming took off 4 bases at V and 2 bases at J, with 11 bases between the two ends. CDR1 SNHLY and CDR2 FYNNEI come from the germline V gene. The CDR3 runs 14 residues.

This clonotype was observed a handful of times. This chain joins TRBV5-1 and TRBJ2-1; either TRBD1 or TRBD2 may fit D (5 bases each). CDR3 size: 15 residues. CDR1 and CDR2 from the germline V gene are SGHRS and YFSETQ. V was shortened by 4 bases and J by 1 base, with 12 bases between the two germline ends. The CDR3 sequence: CASSERGTSYNEQFF. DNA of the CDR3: TGCGCCAGCAGCGAGCGTGGGACGTCCTACAATGAGCAGTTCTTC. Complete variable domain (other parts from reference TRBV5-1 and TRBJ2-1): KAGVTQTPRYLIKTRGQQVTLSCSPISGHRSVSWYQQTPGQGLQFLFEYFSETQRNKGNFPGRFSGRQFSNSRSEMNVSTLELGDSALYLCASSERGTSYNEQFFGPGTRLTVL.

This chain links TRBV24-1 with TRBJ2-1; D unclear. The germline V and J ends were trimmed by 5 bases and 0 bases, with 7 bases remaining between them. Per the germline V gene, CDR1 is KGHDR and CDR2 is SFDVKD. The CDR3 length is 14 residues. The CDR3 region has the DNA TGTGCCACCAGTGGTGAGAGCTCCTACAATGAGCAGTTCTTC. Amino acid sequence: CATSGESSYNEQFF.

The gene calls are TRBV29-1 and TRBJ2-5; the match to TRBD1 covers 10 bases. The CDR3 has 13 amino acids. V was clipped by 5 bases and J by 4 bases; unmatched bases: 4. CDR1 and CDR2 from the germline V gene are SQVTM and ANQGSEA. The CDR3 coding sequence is TGCAGCGTTTTGACAGGGGGCGCAGAGACCCAGTACTTC. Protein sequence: CSVLTGGAETQYF.

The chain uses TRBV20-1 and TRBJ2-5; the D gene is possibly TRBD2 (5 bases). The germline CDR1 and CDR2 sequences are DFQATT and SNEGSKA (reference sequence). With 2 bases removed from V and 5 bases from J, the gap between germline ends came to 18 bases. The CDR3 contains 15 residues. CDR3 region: CSARRGPPKPETQYF. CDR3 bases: TGCAGTGCTAGAAGAGGGCCCCCCAAACCGGAGACCCAGTACTTC.

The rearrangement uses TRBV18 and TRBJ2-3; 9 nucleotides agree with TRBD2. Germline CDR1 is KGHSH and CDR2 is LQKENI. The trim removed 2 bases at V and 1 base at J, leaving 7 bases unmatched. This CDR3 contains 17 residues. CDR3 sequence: CASSPAIAGVGTDTQYF. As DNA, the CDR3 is TGTGCCAGCTCACCAGCCATAGCGGGAGTGGGCACAGATACGCAGTATTTT.

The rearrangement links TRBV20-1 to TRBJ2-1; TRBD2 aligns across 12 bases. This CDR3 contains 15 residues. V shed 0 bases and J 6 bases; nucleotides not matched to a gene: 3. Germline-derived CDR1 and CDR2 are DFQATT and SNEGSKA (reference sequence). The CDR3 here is CSARELAGGFNEQFF. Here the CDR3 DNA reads TGCAGTGCTAGAGAGCTAGCGGGAGGGTTCAATGAGCAGTTCTTC.